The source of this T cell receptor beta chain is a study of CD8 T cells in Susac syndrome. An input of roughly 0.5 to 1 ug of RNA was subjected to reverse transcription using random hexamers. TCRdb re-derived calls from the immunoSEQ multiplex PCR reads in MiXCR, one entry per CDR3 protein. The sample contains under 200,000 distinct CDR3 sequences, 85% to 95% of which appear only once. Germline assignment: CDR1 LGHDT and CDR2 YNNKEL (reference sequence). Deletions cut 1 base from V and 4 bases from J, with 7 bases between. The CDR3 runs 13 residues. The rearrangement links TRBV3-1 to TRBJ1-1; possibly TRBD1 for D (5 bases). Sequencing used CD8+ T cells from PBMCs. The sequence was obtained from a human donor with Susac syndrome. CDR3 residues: CASSQGQFTEAFF. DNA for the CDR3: TGTGCCAGCAGCCAAGGACAGTTCACTGAAGCTTTCTTT.